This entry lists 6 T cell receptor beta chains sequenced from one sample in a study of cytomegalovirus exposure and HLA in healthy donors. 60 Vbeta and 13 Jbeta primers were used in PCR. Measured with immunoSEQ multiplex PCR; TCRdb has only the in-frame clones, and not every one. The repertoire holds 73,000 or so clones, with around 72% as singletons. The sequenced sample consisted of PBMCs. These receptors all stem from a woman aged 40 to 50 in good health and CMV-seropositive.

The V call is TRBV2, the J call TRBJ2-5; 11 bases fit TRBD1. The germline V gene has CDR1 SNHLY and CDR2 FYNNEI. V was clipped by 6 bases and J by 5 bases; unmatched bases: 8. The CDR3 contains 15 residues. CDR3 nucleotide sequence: TGTGCCAGCAGATTACAAGGACAGGGGGCTGAGACCCAGTACTTC. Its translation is CASRLQGQGAETQYF.

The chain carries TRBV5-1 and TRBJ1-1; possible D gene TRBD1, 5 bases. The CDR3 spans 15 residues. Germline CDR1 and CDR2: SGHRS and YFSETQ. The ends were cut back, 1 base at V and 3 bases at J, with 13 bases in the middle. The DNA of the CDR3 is TGCGCCAGCAGCTTGTACGGGGGAGGGGACACTGAAGCTTTCTTT. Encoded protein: CASSLYGGGDTEAFF.

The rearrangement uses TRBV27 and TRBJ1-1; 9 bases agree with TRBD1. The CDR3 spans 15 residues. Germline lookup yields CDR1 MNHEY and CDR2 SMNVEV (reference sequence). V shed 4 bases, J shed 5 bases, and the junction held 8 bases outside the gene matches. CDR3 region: CASSSRGDRGTEAFF. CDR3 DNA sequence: TGTGCCAGCAGTTCAAGGGGAGACAGGGGGACTGAAGCTTTCTTT.

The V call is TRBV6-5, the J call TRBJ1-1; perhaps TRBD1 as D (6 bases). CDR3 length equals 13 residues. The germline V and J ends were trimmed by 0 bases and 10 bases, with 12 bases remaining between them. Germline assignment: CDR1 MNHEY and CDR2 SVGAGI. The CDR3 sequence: CASSYSAQGPAFF. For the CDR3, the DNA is TGTGCCAGCAGTTACTCGGCACAGGGCCCAGCTTTCTTT.

CDR3 residues: CATSRDLTAYGYTF. The CDR3 bases are TGTGCCACCAGCAGAGATCTGACTGCTTACGGCTACACCTTC. The chain carries TRBV15 and TRBJ1-2; D ambiguous. Germline V gives CDR1 LNHNV, CDR2 YYDKDF (reference sequence). V lost 0 bases, J lost 8 bases, and 13 bases lay in between. This CDR3 is built from 14 residues.

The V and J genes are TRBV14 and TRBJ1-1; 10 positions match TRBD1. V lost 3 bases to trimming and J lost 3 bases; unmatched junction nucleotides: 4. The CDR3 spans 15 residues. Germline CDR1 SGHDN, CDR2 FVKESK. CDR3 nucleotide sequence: TGTGCCAGCAGCCAGACCGGGACAGGGGACACTGAAGCTTTCTTT. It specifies CASSQTGTGDTEAFF.